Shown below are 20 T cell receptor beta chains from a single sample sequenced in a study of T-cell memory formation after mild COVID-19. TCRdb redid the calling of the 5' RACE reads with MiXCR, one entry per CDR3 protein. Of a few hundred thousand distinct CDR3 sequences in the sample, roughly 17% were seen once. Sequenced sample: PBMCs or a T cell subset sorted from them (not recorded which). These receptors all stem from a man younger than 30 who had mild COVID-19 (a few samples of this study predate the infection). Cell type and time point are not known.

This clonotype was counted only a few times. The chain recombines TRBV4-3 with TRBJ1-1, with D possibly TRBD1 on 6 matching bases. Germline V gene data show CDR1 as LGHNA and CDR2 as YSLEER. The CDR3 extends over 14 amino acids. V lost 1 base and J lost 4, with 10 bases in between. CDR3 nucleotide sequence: TGCGCCAGCAGCCAAGCCGGGGGCGGCACTGAAGCTTTCTTT. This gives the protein CASSQAGGGTEAFF.

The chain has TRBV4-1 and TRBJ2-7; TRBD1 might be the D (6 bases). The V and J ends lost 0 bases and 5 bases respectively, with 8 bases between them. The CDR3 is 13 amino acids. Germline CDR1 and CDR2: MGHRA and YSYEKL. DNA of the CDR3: TGCGCCAGCAGCCAAGACAGGGGCCACGAGCAGTACTTC. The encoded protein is CASSQDRGHEQYF.

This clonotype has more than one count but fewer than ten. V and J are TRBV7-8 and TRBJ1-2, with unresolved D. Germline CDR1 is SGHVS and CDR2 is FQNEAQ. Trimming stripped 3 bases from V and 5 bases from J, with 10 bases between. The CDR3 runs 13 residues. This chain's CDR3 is CASSFGPLYGYTF. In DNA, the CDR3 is TGTGCCAGCAGCTTCGGGCCCCTATATGGCTACACCTTC.

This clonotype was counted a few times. The CDR3 protein is CSARGTRTRGMETQYF. The DNA for the CDR3 is TGCAGTGCTAGAGGCACTCGCACTAGGGGGATGGAGACCCAGTACTTC. V is TRBV20-1 and J is TRBJ2-5, with TRBD1 as a possible D gene (6 bases). Trimming took off 1 base at V and 5 bases at J, with 20 bases between the two ends. The CDR3 is 16 residues long. The germline CDR1 and CDR2 sequences are DFQATT and SNEGSKA (reference sequence).

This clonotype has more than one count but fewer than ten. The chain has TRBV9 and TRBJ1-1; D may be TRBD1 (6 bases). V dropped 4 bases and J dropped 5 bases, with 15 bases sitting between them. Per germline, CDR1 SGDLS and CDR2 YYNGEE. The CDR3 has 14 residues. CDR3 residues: CASSPTGTRTEAFF. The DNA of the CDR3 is TGTGCCAGCAGCCCTACAGGGACGAGGACTGAAGCTTTCTTT.

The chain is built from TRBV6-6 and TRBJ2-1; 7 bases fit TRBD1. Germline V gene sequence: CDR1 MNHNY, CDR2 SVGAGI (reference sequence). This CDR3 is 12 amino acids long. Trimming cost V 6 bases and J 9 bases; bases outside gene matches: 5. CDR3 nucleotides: TGTGCCAGCAGCGACAGGGTCCTTGAGCAGTTCTTC. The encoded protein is CASSDRVLEQFF.

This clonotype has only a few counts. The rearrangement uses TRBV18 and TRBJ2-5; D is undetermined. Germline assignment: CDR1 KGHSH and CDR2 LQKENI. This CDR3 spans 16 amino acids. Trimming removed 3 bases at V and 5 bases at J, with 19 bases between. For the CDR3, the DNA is TGTGCCAGCTCACCCCCTCTTCTAGGTATTTCGGAGACCCAGTACTTC. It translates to CASSPPLLGISETQYF.

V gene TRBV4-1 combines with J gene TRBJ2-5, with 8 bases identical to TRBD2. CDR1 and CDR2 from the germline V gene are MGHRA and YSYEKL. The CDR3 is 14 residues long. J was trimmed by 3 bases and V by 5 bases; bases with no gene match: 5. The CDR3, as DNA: TGCGCCAGCAGCACGGGTAGCGGGGAAGAGACCCAGTACTTC. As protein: CASSTGSGEETQYF.

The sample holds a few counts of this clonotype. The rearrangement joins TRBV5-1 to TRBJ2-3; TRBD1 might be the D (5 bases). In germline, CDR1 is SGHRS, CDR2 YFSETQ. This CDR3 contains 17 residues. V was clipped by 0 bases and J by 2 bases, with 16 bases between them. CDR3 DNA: TGCGCCAGCAGCTTGGAGGGCCGCCCCAGGGACACAGATACGCAGTATTTT. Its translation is CASSLEGRPRDTDTQYF.

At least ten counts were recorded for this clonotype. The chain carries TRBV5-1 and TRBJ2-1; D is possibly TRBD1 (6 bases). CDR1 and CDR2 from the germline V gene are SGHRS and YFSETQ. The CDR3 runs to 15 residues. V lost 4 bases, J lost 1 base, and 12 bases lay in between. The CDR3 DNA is TGCGCCAGCAGCCCTACCGGACAGTCCTACAATGAGCAGTTCTTC. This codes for CASSPTGQSYNEQFF.

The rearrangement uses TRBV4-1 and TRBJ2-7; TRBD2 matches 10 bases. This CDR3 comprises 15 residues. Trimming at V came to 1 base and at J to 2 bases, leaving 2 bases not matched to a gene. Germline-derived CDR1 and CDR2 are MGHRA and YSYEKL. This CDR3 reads CASSQGLAGTYEQYF. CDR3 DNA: TGCGCCAGCAGCCAAGGACTAGCGGGTACCTACGAGCAGTACTTC.

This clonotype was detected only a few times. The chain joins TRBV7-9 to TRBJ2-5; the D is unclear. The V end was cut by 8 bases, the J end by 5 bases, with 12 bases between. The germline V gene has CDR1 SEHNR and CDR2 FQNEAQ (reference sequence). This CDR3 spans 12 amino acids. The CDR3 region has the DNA TGTGCCAGCCTTTCAAGACGGGAGACCCAGTACTTC. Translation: CASLSRRETQYF.

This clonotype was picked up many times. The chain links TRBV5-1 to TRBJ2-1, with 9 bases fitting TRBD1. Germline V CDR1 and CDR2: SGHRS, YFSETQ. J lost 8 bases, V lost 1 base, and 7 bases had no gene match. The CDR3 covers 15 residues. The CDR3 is CASSLIGTGLHEQFF. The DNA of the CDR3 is TGCGCCAGCAGCTTGATTGGGACAGGGCTGCATGAGCAGTTCTTC.

As DNA, the CDR3 is TGTGCCAGCAGCCCGGTCCGGCAGGGTAGGCGGCAGCCCCAGCATTTT. It specifies CASSPVRQGRRQPQHF. V gene TRBV12-3 or TRBV12-4 combines with J gene TRBJ1-5; weak D call: TRBD1 (5 bases). The CDR3 has 16 amino acids. Between the trimmed V and J ends, which lost 6 bases and 7 bases, there was a span of 22 bases.

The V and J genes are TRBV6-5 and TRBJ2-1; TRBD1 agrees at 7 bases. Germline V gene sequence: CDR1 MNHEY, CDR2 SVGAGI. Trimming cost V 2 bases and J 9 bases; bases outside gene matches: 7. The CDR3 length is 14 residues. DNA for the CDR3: TGTGCCAGCAGTTACATCGACAGGGTGGGTGAGCAGTTCTTC. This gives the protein CASSYIDRVGEQFF.

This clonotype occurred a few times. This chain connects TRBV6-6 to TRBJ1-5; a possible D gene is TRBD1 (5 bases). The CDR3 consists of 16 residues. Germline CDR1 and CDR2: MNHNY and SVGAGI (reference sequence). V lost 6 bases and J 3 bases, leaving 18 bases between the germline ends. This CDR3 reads CASSQTTTVTNQPQHF. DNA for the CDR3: TGTGCCAGCAGCCAAACCACGACAGTGACCAATCAGCCCCAGCATTTT.

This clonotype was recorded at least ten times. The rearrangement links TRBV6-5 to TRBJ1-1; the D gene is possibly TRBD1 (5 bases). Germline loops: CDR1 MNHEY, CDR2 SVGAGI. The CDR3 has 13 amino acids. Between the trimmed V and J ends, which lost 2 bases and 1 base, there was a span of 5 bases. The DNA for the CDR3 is TGTGCCAGCAGTTACAGGGGGAACACTGAAGCTTTCTTT. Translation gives CASSYRGNTEAFF.

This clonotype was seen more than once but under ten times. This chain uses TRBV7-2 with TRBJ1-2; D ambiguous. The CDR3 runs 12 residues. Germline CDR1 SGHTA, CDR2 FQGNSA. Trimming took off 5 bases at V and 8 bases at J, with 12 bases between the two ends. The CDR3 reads CASSPRAEGYTF. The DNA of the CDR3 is TGTGCCAGCAGCCCCCGGGCAGAGGGCTACACCTTC.

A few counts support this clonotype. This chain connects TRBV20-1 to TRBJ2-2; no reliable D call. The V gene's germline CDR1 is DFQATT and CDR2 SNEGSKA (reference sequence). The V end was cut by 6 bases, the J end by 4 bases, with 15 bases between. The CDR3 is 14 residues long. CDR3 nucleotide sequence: TGCAGTGCCCCACCAGAAGGGATCACCGGGGAGCTGTTTTTT. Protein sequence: CSAPPEGITGELFF.

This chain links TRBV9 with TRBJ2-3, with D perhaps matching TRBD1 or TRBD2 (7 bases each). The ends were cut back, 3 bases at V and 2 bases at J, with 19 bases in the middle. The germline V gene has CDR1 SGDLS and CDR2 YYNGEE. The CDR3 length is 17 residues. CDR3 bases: TGTGCCAGCAGCGCCCAATCAGGGGGGGACGTCACAGATACGCAGTATTTT. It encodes CASSAQSGGDVTDTQYF.